This TCR beta chain was found in a study of cytomegalovirus exposure and HLA in healthy donors. Turning to this clone: Its target is not known. A junction end diverges from the germline sequence, so it may reflect a read error.

The CDR3 extends over 16 amino acids. CDR1 is SEHNR and CDR2 is FQNEAQ in the germline V gene (reference sequence). Broader study findings: Likely technical artifact: a cluster of highly shared sequence variants.

PCR amplification relied on 60 Vbeta primers (plus 13 Jbeta primers). Here immunoSEQ multiplex PCR was the method, and the copy in TCRdb shows in-frame clones only, minus some. The repertoire holds under 100,000 clones, about four fifths seen once, with approximately 4% in the top ten. The specimen was PBMCs. This rearrangement joins TRBV7-9 to TRBJ1-5; 7 bases fit TRBD1. This TCR was recovered from a woman in her 70s in good health and CMV-seropositive. The DNA of the CDR3 is TGTTCCAGCAGCATAGTGGGACAGCTGAGCAATCAGCCCCAGCATTTT. This encodes CSSSIVGQLSNQPQHF.